The entry below gives a single TCR beta chain sequence along with its context. The antigen is not known. This record belongs to a study of CD8 T cells in Susac syndrome. Points from the study as a whole: TCR sequencing and HLA analysis covered a relatively small number of individuals.

The RNA, about 0.45 to 1 ug, was put through reverse transcription using random hexamers. MiXCR, run by TCRdb on the immunoSEQ multiplex PCR reads, gives a single entry per CDR3 protein. Of roughly 120,000 distinct CDR3 sequences listed, 90% to 95% are singletons. Treatment-naive patients with stable or active relapsing-remitting disease were the multiple sclerosis controls. The CDR3 sequence is 15 residues long. The ends lost 3 bases at V and 1 base at J; junction bases unmatched: 3. The germline gives CDR1 ENHRY, CDR2 SYGVKD. This TCR was sampled from a human donor with multiple sclerosis. The V gene is TRBV10-3, the J gene TRBJ2-5, with TRBD2 identical over 9 bases. The sample taken for sequencing was CD4+ T cells from PBMCs. CDR3 DNA: TGTGCCATCAGTGATGGCGGGGGGGCCCAAGAGACCCAGTACTTC. Residues: CAISDGGGAQETQYF.